Presented here are 22 T cell receptor beta chains from one specimen sequenced in a study of T-cell memory formation after mild COVID-19. Each CDR3 protein gets one entry after TCRdb re-called the 5' RACE reads with MiXCR. In the table there are 350,000 to 500,000 distinct CDR3 sequences, 20% to 30% of which are singletons. The sample consisted of PBMCs or a T cell subset sorted from them (not recorded which). Source of these receptors: an adult woman who had mild COVID-19 (a few samples of this study predate the infection). Cell type and time point are not known.

This rearrangement joins TRBV20-1 to TRBJ2-7; D perhaps matches TRBD1 (6 bases). The CDR3 runs 22 residues. V dropped 2 bases and J dropped 3 bases, with 38 bases sitting between them. The V gene's germline CDR1 is DFQATT and CDR2 SNEGSKA (reference sequence). DNA for the CDR3: TGCAGTGCTAGACCGGACAGCAGAAGTGGATTAACCCTCACAAAATCCATCTACGAGCAGTACTTC. Translated, it gives CSARPDSRSGLTLTKSIYEQYF.

The chain has TRBV19 and TRBJ2-1; D is perhaps TRBD2 (6 bases). V was pared by 7 bases and J by 5 bases, with 18 bases between. Germline V lookup: CDR1 LNHDA, CDR2 SQIVND (reference sequence). This CDR3 is built from 15 residues. CDR3 amino acids: CASTQVGGTNNEQFF. The CDR3 DNA sequence: TGTGCCAGTACCCAGGTCGGAGGGACGAACAATGAGCAGTTCTTC.

This clonotype has only a few counts. This chain uses TRBV5-5 with TRBJ2-3, with TRBD1 identical over 10 bases. CDR1 is SGHKS and CDR2 is YYEKEE in the germline V gene (reference sequence). V lost 2 bases, J lost 2 bases, and 8 bases stayed unmatched. The CDR3 has 17 amino acids. The CDR3 loop reads CASSFTLTGGFTDTQYF. CDR3 bases: TGTGCCAGCAGCTTTACTCTGACAGGGGGCTTCACAGATACGCAGTATTTT.

The rearrangement joins TRBV5-1 to TRBJ2-5; 10 bases are a match to TRBD2. The CDR3 totals 14 residues. Trimming removed 7 bases from V and 3 bases from J; junction bases left unmatched: 6. Germline V lookup: CDR1 SGHRS, CDR2 YFSETQ. The CDR3 reads CASGLAETKETQYF. The CDR3 DNA sequence: TGCGCCAGCGGACTAGCGGAGACCAAAGAGACCCAGTACTTC.

The chain has TRBV7-2 and TRBJ2-7; weak D call: TRBD1 (5 bases). The germline V gene has CDR1 SGHTA and CDR2 FQGNSA. Trimming took off 4 bases at V and 6 bases at J, with 13 bases between the two ends. The CDR3 runs to 13 residues. The CDR3 nucleotides read TGTGCCAGCAGCTCGAACCCCCAGGGCGAGCAGTACTTC. Protein sequence: CASSSNPQGEQYF. The whole variable domain, filled in from reference TRBV7-2 and TRBJ2-7, reads GAGVSQSPSNKVTEKGKDVELRCDPISGHTALYWYRQSLGQGLEFLIYFQGNSAPDKSGLPSDRFSAERTGGSVSTLTIQRTQQEDSAVYLCASSSNPQGEQYFGPGTRLTVT.

The rearrangement joins TRBV7-6 to TRBJ2-3; 11 bases agree with TRBD2. The CDR3 contains 19 residues. The junction had 17 bases not matched to a gene; V was cut back by 7 bases and J by 2 bases. CDR1 is SGHVS, CDR2 FNYEAQ, per germline. CDR3 loop: CASTPLFPGLAETTDTQYF. CDR3 nucleotide sequence: TGTGCCAGCACCCCCCTCTTCCCGGGACTAGCGGAGACCACAGATACGCAGTATTTT.

This clonotype has just a few counts. The genes are TRBV5-1 and TRBJ1-2; D gene unclear. Germline V gene data show CDR1 as SGHRS and CDR2 as YFSETQ. This CDR3 spans 13 amino acids. Trimming left V 4 bases short and J 3 bases short, with 10 bases between. The CDR3 loop is CASSLGSDYGYTF. CDR3 nucleotide sequence: TGCGCCAGCAGCCTCGGGAGTGACTATGGCTACACCTTC.

V usage is TRBV7-2 and J usage is TRBJ2-2, with D possibly being TRBD1 (6 bases). Germline lookup yields CDR1 SGHTA and CDR2 FQGNSA. V lost 5 bases and J lost 5, with 18 bases in between. The CDR3 spans 16 residues. The CDR3 reads CASSPDRFSRTGELFF. The CDR3 DNA sequence: TGTGCCAGCAGCCCCGACAGGTTTAGTCGGACCGGGGAGCTGTTTTTT.

The rearrangement links TRBV9 to TRBJ2-1; D may be TRBD2 (5 bases). The germline CDR1 and CDR2 sequences are SGDLS and YYNGEE. With 5 bases removed from V and 0 bases from J, the gap between germline ends came to 12 bases. CDR3 size: 15 residues. For the CDR3, the DNA is TGTGCCAGCAGTCCTAGCAGAACCTCCTACAATGAGCAGTTCTTC. Protein: CASSPSRTSYNEQFF.

This clonotype was seen only a few times. The rearrangement joins TRBV29-1 to TRBJ2-3; 11 bases fit TRBD2. Per germline, CDR1 SQVTM and CDR2 ANQGSEA. The junction had 6 bases not matched to a gene; V was cut back by 2 bases and J by 2 bases. The CDR3 contains 16 residues. Written as DNA, the CDR3 is TGCAGCGTTGAAAAACCTAGCGGGGGGCCCACAGATACGCAGTATTTT. It codes for CSVEKPSGGPTDTQYF.

V is TRBV11-2 and J is TRBJ2-7; D gene unclear. CDR3 length: 14 amino acids. Germline values: CDR1 SGHAT, CDR2 FQNNGV. V gave up 1 base and J gave up 3 bases, with 10 bases separating them. The CDR3 DNA reads as TGTGCCAGCAGCTTAGGGGGTTTCGACTACGAGCAGTACTTC. The encoded protein is CASSLGGFDYEQYF.

The chain combines TRBV6-2 or TRBV6-3 with TRBJ1-2; 8 bases fit TRBD1. The CDR3 extends over 15 amino acids. Per germline, CDR1 MNHEY and CDR2 SVGEGT. Trimming took 7 bases from V and 1 from J; bases not matched to a gene: 8. CDR3 nucleotide sequence: TGTGCCAGCACCTACCCCGGACAGGGTAACTATGGCTACACCTTC. It is translated as CASTYPGQGNYGYTF.

This clonotype was counted between two and nine times. The chain uses TRBV29-1 and TRBJ2-1, with D possibly being TRBD1 (6 bases). V dropped 5 bases and J dropped 4 bases, with 12 bases sitting between them. The V gene's germline CDR1 is SQVTM and CDR2 ANQGSEA. The CDR3 loop spans 13 amino acids. In nucleotides, the CDR3 is TGCAGCGTTCCAGGGGACGTTTACAATGAGCAGTTCTTC. Its protein is CSVPGDVYNEQFF.

This chain joins TRBV11-2 and TRBJ2-7; the match to TRBD1 covers 11 bases. CDR1 is SGHAT, CDR2 FQNNGV, per germline. The CDR3 loop spans 15 amino acids. The V segment lost 7 bases and the J segment 6 bases; nucleotides outside the gene matches: 11. The CDR3 bases are TGTGCCAGCACCGGTCAGCGGACAGGGGGCTTCGAGCAGTACTTC. Translation gives CASTGQRTGGFEQYF.

This clonotype showed up just a few times. The V and J genes are TRBV19 and TRBJ2-1; a weak D match, TRBD2 (6 bases). The CDR3 is 15 amino acids. The V end was cut by 1 base, the J end by 7 bases, with 14 bases between. Germline V gene lookup returns CDR1 LNHDA and CDR2 SQIVND (reference sequence). CDR3 in amino acids: CASSIATSPRNEQFF. CDR3 sequence (DNA): TGTGCCAGTAGTATAGCGACTAGTCCTCGGAATGAGCAGTTCTTC.

This clonotype showed up many times. This chain links TRBV30 with TRBJ1-2, with D possibly matching TRBD1 (5 bases). Trimming took off 4 bases at V and 8 bases at J, with 17 bases between the two ends. Germline-derived CDR1 and CDR2 are GTSNPN and SVGIG (reference sequence). This CDR3 contains 13 residues. CDR3 in amino acids: CAWMHGGLGGYTF. For the CDR3, the DNA is TGTGCCTGGATGCATGGGGGTTTGGGAGGCTACACCTTC.

In this sample, this clonotype turned up a few times. DNA for the CDR3: TGTGCCAGCAGTTTAGCGGCGACAGCGATCCCCTACGAGCAGTACTTC. Amino acids: CASSLAATAIPYEQYF. V and J are TRBV12-3 or TRBV12-4 and TRBJ2-7, with a tentative D call TRBD1 (5 bases). There are 16 residues in the CDR3. The V end was cut by 0 bases, the J end by 2 bases, with 14 bases between.

The genes are TRBV5-1 and TRBJ2-1; TRBD1 aligns across 8 bases. Trimming removed 4 bases from V and 4 bases from J; junction bases left unmatched: 10. Germline-derived CDR1 and CDR2 are SGHRS and YFSETQ. The length of the CDR3 is 16 residues. The CDR3 nucleotides are TGCGCCAGCAGCGTGGTAGGGACAGGAGGATACAATGAGCAGTTCTTC. Translating gives CASSVVGTGGYNEQFF.

This clonotype was seen more than once but under ten times. The chain has TRBV7-9 and TRBJ2-7; possibly TRBD2 for D (7 bases). CDR3 length: 16 amino acids. The ends were cut back, 0 bases at V and 2 bases at J, with 14 bases in the middle. The germline CDR1 and CDR2 sequences are SEHNR and FQNEAQ (reference sequence). CDR3 coding DNA: TGTGCCAGCAGCTTAGCAACCCTAGGGGGGGCCTACGAGCAGTACTTC. Translating it yields CASSLATLGGAYEQYF.

The chain joins TRBV12-3 or TRBV12-4 to TRBJ2-5; D unresolved. V gave up 6 bases and J gave up 3 bases, with 14 bases separating them. The CDR3 consists of 14 residues. CDR3 residues: CASSIGWSEETQYF. As DNA, the CDR3 is TGTGCCAGCAGCATAGGGTGGAGCGAAGAGACCCAGTACTTC.

V and J are TRBV5-1 and TRBJ2-2, with D possibly TRBD1 on 5 matching bases. The CDR3 extends over 17 amino acids. V gave up 2 bases and J gave up 5 bases, with 19 bases separating them. Germline V gene lookup returns CDR1 SGHRS and CDR2 YFSETQ. DNA of the CDR3: TGCGCCAGCAGCTTAGGCCAGGGATATTCATATACCGGGGAGCTGTTTTTT. Translated: CASSLGQGYSYTGELFF.

DNA for the CDR3: TGTGCCAGCAGCCCCGTCGGGCAGGGAGACTATGGCTACACCTTC. Translated: CASSPVGQGDYGYTF. The rearrangement uses TRBV5-6 and TRBJ1-2; tentative D call: TRBD1 (5 bases). Trimming removed 4 bases at V and 3 bases at J, with 16 bases between. Germline CDR1 is SGHDT and CDR2 is YYEEEE. This CDR3 spans 15 amino acids.